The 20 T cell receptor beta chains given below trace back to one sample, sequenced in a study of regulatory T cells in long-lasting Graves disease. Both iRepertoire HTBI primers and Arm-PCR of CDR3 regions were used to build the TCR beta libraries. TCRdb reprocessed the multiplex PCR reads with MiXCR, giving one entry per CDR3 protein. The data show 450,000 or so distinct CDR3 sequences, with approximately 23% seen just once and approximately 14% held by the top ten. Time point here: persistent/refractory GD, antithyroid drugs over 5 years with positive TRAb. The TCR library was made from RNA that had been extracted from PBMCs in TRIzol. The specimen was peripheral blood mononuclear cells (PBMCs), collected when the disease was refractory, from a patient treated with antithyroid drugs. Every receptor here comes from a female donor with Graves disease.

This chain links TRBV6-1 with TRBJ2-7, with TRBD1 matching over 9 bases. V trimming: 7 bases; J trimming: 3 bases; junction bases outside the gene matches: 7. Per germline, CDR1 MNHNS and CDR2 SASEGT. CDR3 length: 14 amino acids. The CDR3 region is CASNPGQGNYEQYF. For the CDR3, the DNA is TGTGCCAGCAACCCGGGACAGGGTAACTACGAGCAGTACTTC.

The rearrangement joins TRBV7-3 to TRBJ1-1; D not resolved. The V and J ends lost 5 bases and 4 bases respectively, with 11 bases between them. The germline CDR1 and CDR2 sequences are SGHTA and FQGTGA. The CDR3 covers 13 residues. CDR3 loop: CASSAAFGTEAFF. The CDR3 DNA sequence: TGTGCCAGCAGCGCCGCATTTGGCACTGAAGCTTTCTTT.

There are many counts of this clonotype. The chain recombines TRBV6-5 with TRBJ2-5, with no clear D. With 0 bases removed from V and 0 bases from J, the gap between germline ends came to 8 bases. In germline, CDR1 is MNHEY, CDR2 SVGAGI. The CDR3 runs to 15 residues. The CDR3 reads CASSYSGDYQETQYF. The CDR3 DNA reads TGTGCCAGCAGTTACTCGGGCGACTACCAAGAGACCCAGTACTTC.

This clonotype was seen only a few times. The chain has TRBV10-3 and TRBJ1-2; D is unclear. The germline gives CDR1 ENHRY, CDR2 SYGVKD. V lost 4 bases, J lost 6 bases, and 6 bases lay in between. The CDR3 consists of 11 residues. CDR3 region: CAISGGHGYTF. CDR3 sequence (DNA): TGTGCCATCAGTGGAGGGCATGGCTACACCTTC.

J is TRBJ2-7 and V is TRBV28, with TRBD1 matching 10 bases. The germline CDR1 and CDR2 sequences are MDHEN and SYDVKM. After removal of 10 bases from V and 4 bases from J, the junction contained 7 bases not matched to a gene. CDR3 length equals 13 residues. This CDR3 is CATTRDRGYEQYF. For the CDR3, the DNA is TGTGCCACCACCCGGGACAGGGGATACGAGCAGTACTTC.

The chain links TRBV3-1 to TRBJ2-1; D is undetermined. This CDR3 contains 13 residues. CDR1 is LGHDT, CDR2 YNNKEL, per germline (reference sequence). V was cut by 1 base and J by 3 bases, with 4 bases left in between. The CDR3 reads CASSQGYYNEQFF. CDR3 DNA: TGTGCCAGCAGCCAAGGGTACTACAATGAGCAGTTCTTC.

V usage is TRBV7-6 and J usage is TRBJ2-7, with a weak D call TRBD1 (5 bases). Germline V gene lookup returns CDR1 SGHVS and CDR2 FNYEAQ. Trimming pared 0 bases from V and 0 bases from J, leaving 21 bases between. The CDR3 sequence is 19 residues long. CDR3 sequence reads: CASSLASGPLTVNSYEQYF. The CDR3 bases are TGTGCCAGCAGCTTAGCGTCAGGTCCCCTGACAGTTAACTCCTACGAGCAGTACTTC.

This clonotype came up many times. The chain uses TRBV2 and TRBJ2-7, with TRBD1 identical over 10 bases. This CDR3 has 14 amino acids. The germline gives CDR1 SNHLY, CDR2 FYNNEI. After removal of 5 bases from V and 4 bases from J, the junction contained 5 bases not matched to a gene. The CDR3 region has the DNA TGTGCCAGCAGTACCGGGACAGGGGATTACGAGCAGTACTTC. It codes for CASSTGTGDYEQYF.

The CDR3 DNA is TGTGCCAGCAGCCAAGAGTGGGGCTATGGCTACACCTTC. It yields the protein CASSQEWGYGYTF. J is TRBJ1-2 and V is TRBV14, with D hard to call. V gave up 0 bases and J gave up 4 bases, with 6 bases separating them. This CDR3 has 13 amino acids. In germline, CDR1 is SGHDN, CDR2 FVKESK.

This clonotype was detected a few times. The CDR3 bases are TGTGCCAGCGCCTTCAGGGGCCAGGGAGTCCCTGAAGCTTTCTTT. It encodes CASAFRGQGVPEAFF. The chain couples TRBV13 to TRBJ1-1, with TRBD1 as a possible D gene (6 bases). Germline values: CDR1 PRHDT, CDR2 FYEKMQ (reference sequence). Trimming took off 8 bases at V and 6 bases at J, with 22 bases between the two ends. CDR3 length: 15 amino acids.

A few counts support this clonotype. The CDR3 sequence is CSGGTGSNEQYF. The CDR3 DNA is TGCAGTGGCGGGACAGGGTCAAACGAGCAGTACTTC. This chain links TRBV20-1 with TRBJ2-7, with 9 nucleotides matching TRBD1. This CDR3 region has 12 residues. V dropped 7 bases and J dropped 5; count of bases not matched to a gene: 6. Germline values: CDR1 DFQATT, CDR2 SNEGSKA (reference sequence).

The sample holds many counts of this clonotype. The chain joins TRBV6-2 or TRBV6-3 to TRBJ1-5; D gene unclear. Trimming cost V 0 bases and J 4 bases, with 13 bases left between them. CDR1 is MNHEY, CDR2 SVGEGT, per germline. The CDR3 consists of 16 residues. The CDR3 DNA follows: TGTGCCAGCAGTTACTCGCCAGGTTTTCAAAATCAGCCCCAGCATTTT. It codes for CASSYSPGFQNQPQHF.

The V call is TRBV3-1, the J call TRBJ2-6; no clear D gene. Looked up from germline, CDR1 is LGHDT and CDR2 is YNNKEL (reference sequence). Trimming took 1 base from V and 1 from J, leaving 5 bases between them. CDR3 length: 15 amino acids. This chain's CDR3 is CASSQVISGANVLTF. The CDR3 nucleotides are TGTGCCAGCAGCCAAGTTATATCTGGGGCCAACGTCCTGACTTTC.

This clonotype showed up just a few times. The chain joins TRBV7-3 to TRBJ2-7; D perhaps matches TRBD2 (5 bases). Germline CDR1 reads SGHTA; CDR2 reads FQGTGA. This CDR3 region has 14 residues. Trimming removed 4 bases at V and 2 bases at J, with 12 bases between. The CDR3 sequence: CASSSGLFPYEQYF. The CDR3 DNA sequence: TGTGCCAGCAGCTCAGGACTGTTTCCCTACGAGCAGTACTTC.

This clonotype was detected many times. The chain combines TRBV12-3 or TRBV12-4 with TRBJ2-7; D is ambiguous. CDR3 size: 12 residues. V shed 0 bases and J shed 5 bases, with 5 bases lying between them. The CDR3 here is CASSLALDEQYF. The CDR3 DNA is TGTGCCAGCAGTTTAGCGCTGGACGAGCAGTACTTC.

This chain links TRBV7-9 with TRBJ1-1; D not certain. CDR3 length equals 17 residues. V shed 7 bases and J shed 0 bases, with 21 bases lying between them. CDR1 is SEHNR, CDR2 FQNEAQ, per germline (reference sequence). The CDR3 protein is CASTPREPQYMNTEAFF. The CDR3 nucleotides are TGTGCCAGCACCCCAAGAGAACCTCAGTATATGAACACTGAAGCTTTCTTT.

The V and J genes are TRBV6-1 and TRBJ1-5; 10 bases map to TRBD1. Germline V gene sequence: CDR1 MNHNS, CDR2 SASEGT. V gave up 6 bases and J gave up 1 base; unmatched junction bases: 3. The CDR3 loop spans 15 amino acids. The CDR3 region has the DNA TGTGCCAGCAGAAGACAGGGGGCAAGCAATCAGCCCCAGCATTTT. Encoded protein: CASRRQGASNQPQHF.

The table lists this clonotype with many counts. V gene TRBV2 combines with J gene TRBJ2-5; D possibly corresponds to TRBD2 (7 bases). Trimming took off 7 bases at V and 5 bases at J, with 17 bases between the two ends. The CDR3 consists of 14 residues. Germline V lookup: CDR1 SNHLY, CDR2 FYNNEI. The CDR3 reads CASTLNRGAETQYF. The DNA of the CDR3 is TGTGCCAGCACTCTAAACCGGGGGGCCGAGACCCAGTACTTC.

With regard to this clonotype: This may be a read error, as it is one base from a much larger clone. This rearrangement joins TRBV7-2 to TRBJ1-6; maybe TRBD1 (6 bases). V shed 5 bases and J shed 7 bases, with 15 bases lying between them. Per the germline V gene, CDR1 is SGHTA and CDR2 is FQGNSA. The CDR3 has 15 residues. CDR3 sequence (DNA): TGTGCCAGCAGCCTCCGACAGGAAGCCAATTCACCCCTCCACTTT. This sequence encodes CASSLRQEANSPLHF.

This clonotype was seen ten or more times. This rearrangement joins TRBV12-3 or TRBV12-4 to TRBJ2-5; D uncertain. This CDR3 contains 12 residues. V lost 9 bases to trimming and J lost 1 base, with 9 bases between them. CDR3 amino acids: CASSTIQETQYF. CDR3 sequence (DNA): TGTGCCAGTTCAACTATCCAAGAGACCCAGTACTTC.